Presented here are 25 T cell receptor beta chains from one specimen sequenced in a study of blood T cell repertoires in COVID-19 (dated by TCRdb to 2019 to 2021). Library preparation was by the immunoSEQ multiplex PCR assay. TCRdb holds this immuneACCESS table with in-frame rearrangements only. Some clones are missing; in checked studies, unresolved V genes explain under half, and the rest has no known cause. The table for this sample lists more than 95,000 clones; 65% to 85% of them were counted only once. Clones ranked in the top ten supply 5.5% to 6% of the sample. Sequencing used peripheral blood. Receptor source: a man of 80 years or more with active or convalescent COVID-19.

Only one count was recorded for this clone. The chain couples TRBV6-4 to TRBJ1-2; D remains unclear. The CDR3 covers 15 residues. V was clipped by 4 bases and J by 4 bases, with 16 bases between them. Per the germline V gene, CDR1 is MRHNA and CDR2 is SNTAGT. DNA of the CDR3: TGTGCCAGCAGTGCTTCGTTCTCTAGTGGCTATGGCTACACCTTC. Translation: CASSASFSSGYGYTF.

The chain is built from TRBV12-3 or TRBV12-4 and TRBJ1-2; no reliable D call. Between the trimmed V and J ends, which lost 7 bases and 2 bases, there was a span of 11 bases. The length of the CDR3 is 13 residues. For the CDR3, the DNA is TGTGCCAGCACCCCGGGTCGGAACTATGGCTACACCTTC. This codes for CASTPGRNYGYTF.

The chain uses TRBV3-1 (or the pseudogene TRBV3-2) and TRBJ2-7, with 10 bases matching TRBD1. The germline V gene encodes CDR1 LGHDT and CDR2 YNNKEL (reference sequence). The CDR3 contains 12 residues. The ends lost 8 bases at V and 5 bases at J; junction bases unmatched: 3. The CDR3 nucleotides read TGTGCCAGCGGGACAGGGGTACACGAGCAGTACTTC. It specifies CASGTGVHEQYF.

The chain has TRBV18 and TRBJ1-6, with D unresolved. The CDR3 sequence is 14 residues long. CDR1 KGHSH and CDR2 LQKENI come from the germline V gene. V lost 2 bases, J lost 8 bases, and 10 bases lay in between. CDR3 DNA: TGTGCCAGCTCACCAGGCGGGGAGGATTCACCCCTCCACTTT. Residues: CASSPGGEDSPLHF.

This clone came up once. The rearrangement links TRBV6-4 to TRBJ1-2, with 7 nucleotides matching TRBD1. V dropped 6 bases and J dropped 0; count of bases not matched to a gene: 7. The CDR3 runs 15 residues. Germline CDR1 and CDR2: MRHNA and SNTAGT. CDR3 region: CASRQGSTSNYGYTF. The CDR3 nucleotides read TGTGCCAGCAGACAGGGGTCCACCTCTAACTATGGCTACACCTTC.

This CDR3 is CASSVGNGQGLGYTF. CDR3 DNA sequence: TGTGCCAGCAGCGTAGGCAACGGACAGGGCCTCGGCTACACCTTC. J is TRBJ1-2 and V is TRBV5-4; 8 bases fit TRBD1. The V gene end was trimmed by 4 bases and the J gene end by 8 bases; junction bases not matched to a gene: 13. This CDR3 contains 15 residues. Germline V gene sequence: CDR1 SGHNT, CDR2 YYREEE (reference sequence).

The V gene is TRBV5-1, the J gene TRBJ2-7; D not certain. This CDR3 is built from 12 residues. The germline V gene encodes CDR1 SGHRS and CDR2 YFSETQ. The V gene lost 0 bases and the J gene lost 6 bases, with 7 bases spanning the gap. CDR3 nucleotide sequence: TGCGCCAGCAGCTTGGTGCAAGCCGAGCAGTACTTC. Its translation is CASSLVQAEQYF.

This sequence joins TRBV27 and TRBJ2-7; 7 bases are shared with TRBD1. The CDR3 has 12 residues. Germline CDR1 is MNHEY and CDR2 is SMNVEV (reference sequence). The V gene end was trimmed by 7 bases and the J gene end by 6 bases; junction bases not matched to a gene: 6. The CDR3 loop is CASNTTGVEQYF. In DNA form, the CDR3 reads TGTGCCAGCAACACAACAGGGGTCGAGCAGTACTTC.

CDR3 amino acids: CASGLAGVSNIQYF. The CDR3 region has the DNA TGTGCTAGTGGCTTAGCGGGGGTCTCGAACATTCAGTACTTC. This sequence joins TRBV12-5 and TRBJ2-4, with 9 positions matching TRBD2. Trimming cost V 6 bases and J 7 bases; bases outside gene matches: 7. Germline loops: CDR1 LGHNT, CDR2 FRNRAP. CDR3 length: 14 amino acids.

The chain couples TRBV6-5 to TRBJ1-1; 8 positions agree with TRBD1. CDR3 size: 13 residues. Trimming cost V 7 bases and J 5 bases; bases outside gene matches: 6. Germline-derived CDR1 and CDR2 are MNHEY and SVGAGI. The CDR3 is CASTTGGGTEAFF. DNA of the CDR3: TGTGCCAGCACCACAGGGGGAGGAACTGAAGCTTTCTTT.

The rearrangement uses TRBV19 and TRBJ2-4; 8 nucleotides align to TRBD2. The J segment lost 5 bases and the V segment lost 5 bases, leaving 5 bases of the junction unmatched. The CDR3 covers 14 residues. Per germline, CDR1 LNHDA and CDR2 SQIVND (reference sequence). The DNA for the CDR3 is TGTGCCAGTAGTTCAGCGGGGGCCCAAAACATTCAGTACTTC. It encodes CASSSAGAQNIQYF.

The rearrangement joins TRBV18 to TRBJ2-1; maybe TRBD2 (5 bases). Trimming cost V 3 bases and J 15 bases, with 18 bases left between them. The CDR3 extends over 13 amino acids. The V gene's germline CDR1 is KGHSH and CDR2 LQKENI. The CDR3 nucleotides read TGTGCCAGCTCACCCTGGACCACCGCGGGTCTGTTCTTC. It translates to CASSPWTTAGLFF.

This clone was detected only once. The gene calls are TRBV23-1 and TRBJ1-6; D is uncertain. TRBV23-1 qualifies as an ORF whose function is uncertain. Trimming stripped 7 bases from V and 7 bases from J, with 11 bases between. The CDR3 loop spans 13 amino acids. CDR3 in amino acids: CASTVHGNSPLHF. CDR3 DNA: TGCGCCAGCACAGTTCATGGCAATTCACCCCTCCACTTT.

The chain carries TRBV2 and TRBJ1-2, with D perhaps TRBD1 (6 bases). The CDR3 length is 15 residues. Germline-derived CDR1 and CDR2 are SNHLY and FYNNEI. The V gene lost 1 base and the J gene lost 8 bases, with 17 bases spanning the gap. The CDR3 reads CASSEGMGQGQGYTF. The CDR3 coding sequence is TGTGCCAGCAGTGAAGGGATGGGACAAGGACAAGGCTACACCTTC. The variable domain in full, with the rest retrieved from reference TRBV2 and TRBJ1-2, is EPEVTQTPSHQVTQMGQEVILRCVPISNHLYFYWYRQILGQKVEFLVSFYNNEISEKSEIFDDQFSVERPDGSNFTLKIRSTKLEDSAMYFCASSEGMGQGQGYTFGSGTRLTVV.

This chain uses TRBV12-3 or TRBV12-4 with TRBJ1-4; possibly TRBD1 for D (6 bases). This CDR3 contains 13 residues. The V and J ends lost 7 bases and 7 bases respectively, with 13 bases between them. Written as DNA, the CDR3 is TGTGCCAGCAACAGGGATGGGGGTGAAAAACTGTTTTTT. Its protein is CASNRDGGEKLFF.

This chain joins TRBV2 and TRBJ2-7, with 11 positions matching TRBD1. Germline V gene sequence: CDR1 SNHLY, CDR2 FYNNEI. Trimming at V came to 6 bases and at J to 6 bases, leaving 4 bases not matched to a gene. The CDR3 contains 13 residues. CDR3 DNA: TGTGCCAGCAGCGGACAGGGGGCCGTCGAGCAGTACTTC. This gives the protein CASSGQGAVEQYF.

CDR3 loop: CAISDPDRGIGNQPQHF. The CDR3 DNA sequence: TGTGCCATCAGTGACCCCGACAGGGGCATTGGCAATCAGCCCCAGCATTTT. The chain uses TRBV10-3 and TRBJ1-5; 8 positions match TRBD1. The J segment lost 2 bases and the V segment lost 3 bases, leaving 9 bases of the junction unmatched. Germline V gives CDR1 ENHRY, CDR2 SYGVKD. The CDR3 runs to 17 residues.

The chain couples TRBV28 to TRBJ1-2, with D possibly matching TRBD1 (5 bases). Trimming stripped 6 bases from V and 4 bases from J, with 15 bases between. CDR1 is MDHEN and CDR2 is SYDVKM in the germline V gene. The CDR3 covers 14 residues. The CDR3 coding sequence is TGTGCCAGCAGCGAATTGACAGACGGCTATGGCTACACCTTC. Amino acids: CASSELTDGYGYTF.

V usage is TRBV10-3 and J usage is TRBJ2-6; TRBD1 aligns across 7 bases. The CDR3 has 16 amino acids. The junction had 7 bases not matched to a gene; V was cut back by 4 bases and J by 4 bases. The germline V gene has CDR1 ENHRY and CDR2 SYGVKD. In DNA, the CDR3 is TGTGCCATCAGTGGAGGGGGCGTCTTAGGGGCCAACGTCCTGACTTTC. It encodes CAISGGGVLGANVLTF.

This clone was detected a few times. The chain joins TRBV11-3 to TRBJ2-5; the match to TRBD1 covers 8 bases. V was clipped by 6 bases and J by 5 bases; unmatched bases: 5. This CDR3 has 13 amino acids. CDR1 is SGHNT, CDR2 YENEEA, per germline. Written as DNA, the CDR3 is TGTGCCAGCAGTGGGTCAGGGGGCGAGACCCAGTACTTC. Protein product: CASSGSGGETQYF. The full variable domain, with the rest looked up from reference TRBV11-3 and TRBJ2-5, is EAGVVQSPRYKIIEKKQPVAFWCNPISGHNTLYWYLQNLGQGPELLIRYENEEAVDDSQLPKDRFSAERLKGVDSTLKIQPAELGDSAVYLCASSGSGGETQYFGPGTRLLVL.

This clone was counted only a few times. The chain joins TRBV4-3 to TRBJ2-3; a possible D gene is TRBD2 (5 bases). The CDR3 is 15 residues long. V dropped 3 bases and J dropped 1 base, with 11 bases sitting between them. Germline assignment: CDR1 LGHNA and CDR2 YSLEER. The CDR3 DNA sequence: TGCGCCAGCAGCCAGGCCCTCGGGGGCACAGATACGCAGTATTTT. Amino acids: CASSQALGGTDTQYF.

The chain couples TRBV13 to TRBJ1-2, with a possible D match to TRBD1 (5 bases). Per germline, CDR1 PRHDT and CDR2 FYEKMQ (reference sequence). V lost 3 bases and J 8 bases, leaving 10 bases between the germline ends. The CDR3 consists of 12 residues. Here the CDR3 DNA reads TGTGCCAGCAGCTTTGGGGGGGTCGGCTACACCTTC. It translates to CASSFGGVGYTF.

The chain has TRBV30 and TRBJ2-6; a weak D match, TRBD1 (6 bases). Germline loops: CDR1 GTSNPN, CDR2 SVGIG (reference sequence). The CDR3 is 15 amino acids. V gave up 0 bases and J gave up 2 bases, with 8 bases separating them. This CDR3 is CAWSVQGTGANVLTF. The CDR3, as DNA: TGTGCCTGGAGTGTCCAGGGGACTGGGGCCAACGTCCTGACTTTC. Together with reference TRBV30 and TRBJ2-6, the CDR3 gives the full variable domain: SQTIHQWPATLVQPVGSPLSLECTVEGTSNPNLYWYRQAAGRGLQLLFYSVGIGQISSEVPQNLSASRPQDRQFILSSKKLLLSDSGFYLCAWSVQGTGANVLTFGAGSRLTVL.

The chain uses TRBV19 and TRBJ2-7, with 15 positions matching TRBD2. Germline loops: CDR1 LNHDA, CDR2 SQIVND (reference sequence). This CDR3 is 18 amino acids long. The ends lost 3 bases at V and 0 bases at J; junction bases unmatched: 6. The CDR3 bases are TGTGCCAGTAGTATCCGGACTAGCGGGGGGGCCAGCTCCTACGAGCAGTACTTC. Translated, it gives CASSIRTSGGASSYEQYF.

The genes are TRBV16 and TRBJ1-2; D might be TRBD1 (6 bases). With 3 bases removed from V and 8 bases from J, the gap between germline ends came to 16 bases. Germline V gives CDR1 KGHSY, CDR2 FQNENV. This CDR3 is built from 14 residues. The CDR3 protein is CASSQSPGQGGYTF. The CDR3 DNA reads as TGTGCCAGCAGCCAGTCCCCGGGACAAGGGGGCTACACCTTC.